These T cell receptor beta chains were read from a single sample in a study of cytomegalovirus exposure and HLA in healthy donors. Clones were sequenced by immunoSEQ multiplex PCR, and TCRdb holds only the in-frame ones, with some missing. This sample has 100,000 to 150,000 clones, with 95% to 97% found just once. Sequencing input: PBMCs. The receptors come from a young man in good health and CMV-seronegative. Both conserved end residues are part of each CDR3. The D gene is left open where the match is weak. Size is stated for part of the rows, as once, few or many counts, or as a class when the clone is expanded.

TRBV11-3,TRBJ1-1,NA,NA,TGTGCCAGCAGCAGGAGTTCGAACACTGAAGCTTTCTTT,CASSRSSNTEAFF
TRBV27,TRBJ2-7,NA,NA,TGTGCCAGCAGTTTATCCCGCCAGACCTACGAGCAGTACTTC,CASSLSRQTYEQYF
TRBV4-2,TRBJ2-7,NA,TRBD2,TGTGCCAGCAGCCAAGACGGGAGGACCTACGAGCAGTACTTC,CASSQDGRTYEQYF
TRBV10-3,TRBJ2-2,once,TRBD2,TGTGCCATCAGTGGTACTGGACTAGCGGGGAAACCACGAGCGGGAGATGCTAACACCGGGGAGCTGTTTTTT,CAISGTGLAGKPRAGDANTGELFF
TRBV27,TRBJ2-7,NA,NA,TGTGCCAGCAGTCTGACTAGTTCCTACGAGCAGTACTTC,CASSLTSSYEQYF
TRBV6-1,TRBJ2-7,NA,TRBD2,TGTGCCAGCAGGGAACGAGAGGGACTAGCGGGAGCGGTGCCCTACGAGCAGTACTTC,CASREREGLAGAVPYEQYF
TRBV7-6,TRBJ2-1,NA,NA,TGTGCCAGCAGCTTAGCCGACTACGGCGGACGAAGGTACAATGAGCAGTTCTTC,CASSLADYGGRRYNEQFF
TRBV7-3,TRBJ2-5,NA,NA,TGTGCCAGCAGCCAAGGGACAAAAGAGACCCAGTACTTC,CASSQGTKETQYF
TRBV5-1,TRBJ2-7,once,TRBD2,TGCGCCAGCAGCCCCCGGACTAGCGGCTCCTACGAGCAGTACTTC,CASSPRTSGSYEQYF
TRBV11-2,TRBJ2-3,NA,NA,TGTGCCAGCAGCCACTCTGATACGCAGTATTTT,CASSHSDTQYF
TRBV5-1,TRBJ2-3,NA,TRBD2,TGCGCCAGCAGATTAACCACTAGCGGGGGATCGGATACGCAGTATTTT,CASRLTTSGGSDTQYF
TRBV7-3,TRBJ2-7,NA,TRBD2,TGTGCCAGCAGCCCCTTAGCGGGAGCGATGGGCGAGCAGTACTTC,CASSPLAGAMGEQYF
TRBV7-9,TRBJ2-2,once,NA,TGTGCCAGCAGCTTCCTAGGGGAAATCGGGGAGCTGTTTTTT,CASSFLGEIGELFF
TRBV9,TRBJ2-7,NA,NA,TGTGCCAGCAGCGTAGCTACGGGAACGGCCTACGAGCAGTACTTC,CASSVATGTAYEQYF
TRBV9,TRBJ2-5,NA,NA,TGTGCCAGCAGCCCCGGGTCCATGCAAGAGACCCAGTACTTC,CASSPGSMQETQYF
TRBV10-3,TRBJ1-1,NA,NA,TGTGCCATCGGGAGGGACCAGGGGAACACTGAAGCTTTCTTT,CAIGRDQGNTEAFF
TRBV7-2,TRBJ2-7,NA,TRBD2,TGTGCCAGCAGCTTTTTTAGCGGGGACTACGAGCAGTACTTC,CASSFFSGDYEQYF
TRBV4-2,TRBJ1-5,NA,NA,TGTGCCAGCAGCCAAGATGCCGGGGTTCAGCCCCAGCATTTT,CASSQDAGVQPQHF
TRBV30,TRBJ1-1,NA,TRBD1,TGTGCCTGGAGTCCAGGGGGCCCGAACACTGAAGCTTTCTTT,CAWSPGGPNTEAFF
TRBV28,TRBJ2-3,NA,NA,TGTGCCAGCAGTTTGAGGTCAGACACAGATACGCAGTATTTT,CASSLRSDTDTQYF
TRBV7-9,TRBJ1-2,once,NA,TGTGCCAGCAGCCCCAGGGCCGGGACTAGGGGCAGCCCGAACTATGGCTACACCTTC,CASSPRAGTRGSPNYGYTF
TRBV28,TRBJ1-4,NA,NA,TGTGCCAGCAGTTTATTGGCGGGAGTCAATGAAAAACTGTTTTTT,CASSLLAGVNEKLFF
TRBV19,TRBJ2-3,NA,NA,TGTGCCAGTAGTATCGGCGGCCCCACGAATACGCAGTATTTT,CASSIGGPTNTQYF
TRBV5-1,TRBJ1-1,NA,NA,TGCGCCAGCAGCTTGGCCGGGAAGGGGGAAGGAACTGAAGCTTTCTTT,CASSLAGKGEGTEAFF
TRBV19,TRBJ2-7,NA,TRBD2,TGTGCCAGTACCATGTTAAGTGAAGCGGGAGGATCCTACGAGCAGTACTTC,CASTMLSEAGGSYEQYF
TRBV28,TRBJ2-2,once,NA,TGTGCCAGCAGTTTCAGGGGTTACACCGGGGAGCTGTTTTTT,CASSFRGYTGELFF
TRBV13,TRBJ2-3,NA,NA,TGTGCCAGCAAGGGGGGCACAGATACGCAGTATTTT,CASKGGTDTQYF
TRBV6-5,TRBJ1-5,NA,NA,TGTGCCAGCAGACCTCAGGGATATAGCAATCAGCCCCAGCATTTT,CASRPQGYSNQPQHF
TRBV5-1,TRBJ2-1,once,TRBD2,TGCGCCAGCAGCTTGCAGGGACTAGCGGGGCGCTCCTACAATGAGCAGTTCTTC,CASSLQGLAGRSYNEQFF
TRBV4-3,TRBJ2-1,NA,NA,TGCGCCAGCAGCCAAGATCTCGGGAGCTACGATTTTGGAAATGAGCAGTTCTTC,CASSQDLGSYDFGNEQFF
TRBV12-5,TRBJ2-5,NA,TRBD2,TGTGCTAGTGGTTTGAGTCTAGCGGGAGGGACGACCCAGTACTTC,CASGLSLAGGTTQYF
TRBV10-3,TRBJ2-2,once,NA,TGTGCCACCGCAGGACTGTTGACGAACACCGGGGAGCTGTTTTTT,CATAGLLTNTGELFF
TRBV13,TRBJ1-1,NA,NA,TGTGCCAGCAGCCGTGGGGGCGGGAACACTGAAGCTTTCTTT,CASSRGGGNTEAFF
TRBV28,TRBJ2-7,NA,TRBD2,TGTGCCAGCAGTTTAGTTGGCGGGAGCTCCTACGAGCAGTACTTC,CASSLVGGSSYEQYF
TRBV30,TRBJ2-3,NA,TRBD2,TGTGCCTGGAGTGTAAGGACTAGCGAAACAGATACGCAGTATTTT,CAWSVRTSETDTQYF
TRBV5-1,TRBJ2-2,NA,TRBD2,TGCGCCAGCAGACAACTAGCGGTTCACACCGGGGAGCTGTTTTTT,CASRQLAVHTGELFF
TRBV29-1,TRBJ1-2,NA,NA,TGCAGCGTAAGGGGTGGTAGCGGCTACACCTTC,CSVRGGSGYTF
TRBV7-2,TRBJ2-1,NA,NA,TGTGCCAGCAGCCCCGGCACCGGGACACCCACCTACAATGAGCAGTTCTTC,CASSPGTGTPTYNEQFF
TRBV7-3,TRBJ1-1,NA,TRBD1,TGTGCCAGCAGCTTAGGAGACAGGGAGAACACTGAAGCTTTCTTT,CASSLGDRENTEAFF
TRBV4-3,TRBJ2-7,NA,NA,TGCGCCAGCAGCCAAGATTTGACGGGCTCCTACGAGCAGTACTTC,CASSQDLTGSYEQYF
TRBV7-2,TRBJ2-1,once,TRBD2,TGTGCCAGCAGTACTTTAGCGGGCGGCGGTGAGCAGTTCTTC,CASSTLAGGGEQFF
TRBV25-1,TRBJ2-7,NA,TRBD2,TGTGCCAGCAGTGACCCCGGGACTAGGTTAAACGAGCAGTACTTC,CASSDPGTRLNEQYF
TRBV28,TRBJ1-5,NA,NA,TGTGCCAGCAGTGCGCCTAATAGCAATCAGCCCCAGCATTTT,CASSAPNSNQPQHF
TRBV11-3,TRBJ2-7,NA,TRBD2,TGTGCCAGCAGCCCCCAGGGACGCGGGAGGTCTAACGAGCAGTACTTC,CASSPQGRGRSNEQYF
TRBV28,TRBJ2-7,NA,NA,TGTGCCAGCAGTTCGGGACAAGTCTACGAGCAGTACTTC,CASSSGQVYEQYF
TRBV7-3,TRBJ2-6,NA,TRBD1,TGTGCCAGCAGCTCCCGGGACAGGGGATCCTCTGGGGCCAACGTCCTGACTTTC,CASSSRDRGSSGANVLTF
TRBV5-1,TRBJ1-5,NA,NA,TGCGCCAGCAGACCTCAGGGTGATAGCAATCAGCCCCAGCATTTT,CASRPQGDSNQPQHF